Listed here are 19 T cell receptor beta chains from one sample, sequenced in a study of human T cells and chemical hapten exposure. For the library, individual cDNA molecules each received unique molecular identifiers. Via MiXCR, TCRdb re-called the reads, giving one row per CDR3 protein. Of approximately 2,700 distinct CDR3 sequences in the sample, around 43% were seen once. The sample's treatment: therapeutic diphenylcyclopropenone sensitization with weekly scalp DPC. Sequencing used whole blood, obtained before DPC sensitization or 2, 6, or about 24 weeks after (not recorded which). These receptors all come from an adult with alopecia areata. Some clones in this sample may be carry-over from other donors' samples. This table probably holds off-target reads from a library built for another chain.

DNA for the CDR3: TGTGCCAGCAGCCAAGCAGACAGGGCGGGCACTGAAGCTTTCTTT. Its translation: CASSQADRAGTEAFF. This chain links TRBV4-2 with TRBJ1-1; 7 bases align to TRBD1. CDR1 is LGHNA and CDR2 is YNFKEQ in the germline V gene. The CDR3 sequence is 15 residues long. The V and J ends lost 1 base and 4 bases, in that order; junction bases with no gene match: 6.

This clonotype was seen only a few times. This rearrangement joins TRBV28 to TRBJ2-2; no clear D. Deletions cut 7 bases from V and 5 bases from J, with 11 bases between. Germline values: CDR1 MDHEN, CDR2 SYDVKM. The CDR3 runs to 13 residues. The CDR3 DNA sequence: TGTGCCAGCACGGTCTCCGGAACCGGGGAGCTGTTTTTT. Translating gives CASTVSGTGELFF.

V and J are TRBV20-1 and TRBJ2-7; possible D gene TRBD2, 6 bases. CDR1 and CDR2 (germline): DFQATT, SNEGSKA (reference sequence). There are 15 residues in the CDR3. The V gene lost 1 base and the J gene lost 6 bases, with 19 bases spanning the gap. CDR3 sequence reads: CSARAGDRSSVEQYF. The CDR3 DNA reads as TGCAGTGCTAGAGCGGGAGACCGGTCGTCGGTCGAGCAGTACTTC.

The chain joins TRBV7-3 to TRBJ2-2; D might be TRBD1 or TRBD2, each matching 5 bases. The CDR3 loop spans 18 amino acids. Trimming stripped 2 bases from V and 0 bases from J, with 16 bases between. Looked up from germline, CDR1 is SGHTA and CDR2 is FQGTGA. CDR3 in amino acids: CASSLFGAAVANTGELFF. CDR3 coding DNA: TGTGCCAGCAGCTTATTCGGGGCGGCGGTCGCGAACACCGGGGAGCTGTTTTTT.

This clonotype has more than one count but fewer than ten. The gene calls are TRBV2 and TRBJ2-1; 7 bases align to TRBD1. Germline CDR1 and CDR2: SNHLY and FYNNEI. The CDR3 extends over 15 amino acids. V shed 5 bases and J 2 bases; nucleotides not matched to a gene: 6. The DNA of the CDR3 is TGTGCCAGCAGTCAGGGGACAGCCCCCTACAATGAGCAGTTCTTC. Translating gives CASSQGTAPYNEQFF.

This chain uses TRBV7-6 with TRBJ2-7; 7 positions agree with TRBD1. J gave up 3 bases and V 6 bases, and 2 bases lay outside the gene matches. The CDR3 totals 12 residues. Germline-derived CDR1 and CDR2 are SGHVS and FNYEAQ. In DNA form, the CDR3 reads TGTGCCAGCAGAGGGGACAGCTACGAGCAGTACTTC. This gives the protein CASRGDSYEQYF.

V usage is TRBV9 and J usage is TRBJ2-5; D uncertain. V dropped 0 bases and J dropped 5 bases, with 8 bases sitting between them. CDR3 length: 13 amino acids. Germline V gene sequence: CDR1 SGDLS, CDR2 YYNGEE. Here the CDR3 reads CASSVDATETQYF. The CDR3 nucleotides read TGTGCCAGCAGCGTAGACGCTACGGAGACCCAGTACTTC.

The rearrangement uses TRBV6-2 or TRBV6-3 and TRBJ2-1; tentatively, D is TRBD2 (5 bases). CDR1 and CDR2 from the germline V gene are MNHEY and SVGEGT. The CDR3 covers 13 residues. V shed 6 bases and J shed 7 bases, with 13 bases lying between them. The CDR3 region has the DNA TGTGCCAGCAGCCTAGGTACGGGGAATGAGCAGTTCTTC. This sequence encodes CASSLGTGNEQFF.

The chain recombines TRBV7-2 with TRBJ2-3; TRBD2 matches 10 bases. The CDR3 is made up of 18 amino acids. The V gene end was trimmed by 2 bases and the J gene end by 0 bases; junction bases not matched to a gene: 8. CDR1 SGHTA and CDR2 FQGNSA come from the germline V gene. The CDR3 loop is CASSLLASGSSSTDTQYF. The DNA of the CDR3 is TGTGCCAGCAGCTTACTCGCTAGCGGGAGCTCTAGCACAGATACGCAGTATTTT.

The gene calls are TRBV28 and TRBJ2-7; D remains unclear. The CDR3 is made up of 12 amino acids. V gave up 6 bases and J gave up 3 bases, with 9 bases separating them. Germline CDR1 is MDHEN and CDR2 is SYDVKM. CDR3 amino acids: CASSLGFYEQYF. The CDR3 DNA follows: TGTGCCAGCAGCTTGGGCTTCTACGAGCAGTACTTC.

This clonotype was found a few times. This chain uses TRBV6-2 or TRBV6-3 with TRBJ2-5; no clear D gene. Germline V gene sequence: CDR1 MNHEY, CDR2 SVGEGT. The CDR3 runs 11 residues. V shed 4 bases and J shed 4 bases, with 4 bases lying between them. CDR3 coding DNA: TGTGCCAGCAGTTTGGGAGAGACCCAGTACTTC. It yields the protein CASSLGETQYF.

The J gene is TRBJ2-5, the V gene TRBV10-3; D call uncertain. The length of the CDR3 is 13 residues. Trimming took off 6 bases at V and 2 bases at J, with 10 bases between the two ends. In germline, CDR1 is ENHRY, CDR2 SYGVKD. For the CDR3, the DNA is TGTGCCATCAGCCAGCCTGTTCAAGAGACCCAGTACTTC. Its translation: CAISQPVQETQYF.

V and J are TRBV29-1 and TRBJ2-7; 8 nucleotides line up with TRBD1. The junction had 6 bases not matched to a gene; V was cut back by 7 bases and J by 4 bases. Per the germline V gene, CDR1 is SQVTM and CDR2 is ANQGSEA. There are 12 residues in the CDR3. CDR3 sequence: CSAGTGTYEQYF. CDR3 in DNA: TGCAGCGCTGGGACAGGAACATACGAGCAGTACTTC.

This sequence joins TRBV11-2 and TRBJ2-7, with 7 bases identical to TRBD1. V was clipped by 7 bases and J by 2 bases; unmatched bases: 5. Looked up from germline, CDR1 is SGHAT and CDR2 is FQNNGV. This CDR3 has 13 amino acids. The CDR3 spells CASTGQVPYEQYF. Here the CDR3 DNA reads TGTGCCAGCACCGGACAGGTACCCTACGAGCAGTACTTC.

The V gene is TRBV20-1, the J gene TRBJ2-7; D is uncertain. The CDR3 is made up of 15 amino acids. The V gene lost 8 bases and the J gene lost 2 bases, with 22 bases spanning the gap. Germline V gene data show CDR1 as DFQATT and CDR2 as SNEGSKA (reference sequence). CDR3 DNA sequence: TGCAGTAATGAACAGCCCCAAACTCCAACCTACGAGCAGTACTTC. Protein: CSNEQPQTPTYEQYF.

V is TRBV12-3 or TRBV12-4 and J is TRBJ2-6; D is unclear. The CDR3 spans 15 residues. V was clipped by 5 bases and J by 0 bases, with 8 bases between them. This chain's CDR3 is CASSGTLSGANVLTF. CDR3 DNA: TGTGCCAGCAGTGGAACACTCTCTGGGGCCAACGTCCTGACTTTC.

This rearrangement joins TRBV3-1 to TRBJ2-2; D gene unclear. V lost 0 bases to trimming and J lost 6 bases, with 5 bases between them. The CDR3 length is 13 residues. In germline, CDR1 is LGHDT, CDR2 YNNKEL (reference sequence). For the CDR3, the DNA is TGTGCCAGCAGCCAAGATAGACCCGGGGAGCTGTTTTTT. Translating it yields CASSQDRPGELFF.

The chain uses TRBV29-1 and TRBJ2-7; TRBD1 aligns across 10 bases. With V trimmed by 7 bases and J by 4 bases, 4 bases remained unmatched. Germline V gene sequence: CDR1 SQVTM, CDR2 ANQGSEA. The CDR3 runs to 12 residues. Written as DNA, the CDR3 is TGCAGCGCTGGGACAGGGGTGTACGAGCAGTACTTC. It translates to CSAGTGVYEQYF.

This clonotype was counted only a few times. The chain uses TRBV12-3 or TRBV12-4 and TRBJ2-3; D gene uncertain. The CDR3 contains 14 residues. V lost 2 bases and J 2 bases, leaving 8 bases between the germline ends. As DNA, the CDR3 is TGTGCCAGCAGTTTAACGGCCCCCACAGATACGCAGTATTTT. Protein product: CASSLTAPTDTQYF.